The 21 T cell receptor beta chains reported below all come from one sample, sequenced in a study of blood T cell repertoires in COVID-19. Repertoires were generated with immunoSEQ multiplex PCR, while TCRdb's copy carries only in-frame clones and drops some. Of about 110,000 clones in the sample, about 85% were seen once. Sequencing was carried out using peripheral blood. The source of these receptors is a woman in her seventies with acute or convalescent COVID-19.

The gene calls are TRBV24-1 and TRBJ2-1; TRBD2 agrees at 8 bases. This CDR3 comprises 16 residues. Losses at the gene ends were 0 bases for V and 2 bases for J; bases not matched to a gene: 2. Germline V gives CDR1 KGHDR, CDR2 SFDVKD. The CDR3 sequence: CATSDLGSGAYNEQFF. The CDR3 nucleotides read TGTGCCACCAGTGATTTGGGTAGCGGGGCCTACAATGAGCAGTTCTTC.

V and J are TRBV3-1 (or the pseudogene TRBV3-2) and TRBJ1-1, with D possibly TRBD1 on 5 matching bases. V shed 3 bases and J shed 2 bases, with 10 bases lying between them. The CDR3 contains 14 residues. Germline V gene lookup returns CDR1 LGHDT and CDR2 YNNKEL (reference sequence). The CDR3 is CASSQTDINTEAFF. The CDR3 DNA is TGTGCCAGCAGCCAGACAGACATAAACACTGAAGCTTTCTTT.

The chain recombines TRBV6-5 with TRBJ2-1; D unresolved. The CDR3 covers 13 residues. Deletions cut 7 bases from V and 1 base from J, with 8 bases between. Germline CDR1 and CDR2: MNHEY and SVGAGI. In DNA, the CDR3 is TGTGCCAGCACGGGTGGTTCCTACAATGAGCAGTTCTTC. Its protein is CASTGGSYNEQFF.

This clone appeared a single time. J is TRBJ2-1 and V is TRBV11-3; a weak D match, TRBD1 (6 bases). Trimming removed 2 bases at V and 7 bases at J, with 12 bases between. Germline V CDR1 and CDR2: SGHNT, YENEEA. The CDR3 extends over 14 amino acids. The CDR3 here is CASSLSLGANEQFF. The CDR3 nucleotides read TGTGCCAGCAGCTTAAGCCTGGGGGCTAATGAGCAGTTCTTC.

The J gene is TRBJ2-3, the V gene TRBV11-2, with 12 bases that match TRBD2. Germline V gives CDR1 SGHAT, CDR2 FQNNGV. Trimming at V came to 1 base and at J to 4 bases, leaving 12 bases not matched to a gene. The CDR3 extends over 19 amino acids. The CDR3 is CASSLGGLAGRPSSDTQYF. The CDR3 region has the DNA TGTGCCAGCAGCTTAGGGGGACTAGCGGGCCGCCCGTCCTCAGATACGCAGTATTTT.

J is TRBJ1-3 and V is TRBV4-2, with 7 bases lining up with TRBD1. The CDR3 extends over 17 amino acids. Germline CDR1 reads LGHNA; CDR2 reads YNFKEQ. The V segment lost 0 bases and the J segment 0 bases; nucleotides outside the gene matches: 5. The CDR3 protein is CASSQDRGRSSGNTIYF. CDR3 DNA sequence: TGTGCCAGCAGCCAAGATAGGGGGCGGAGCTCTGGAAACACCATATATTTT.

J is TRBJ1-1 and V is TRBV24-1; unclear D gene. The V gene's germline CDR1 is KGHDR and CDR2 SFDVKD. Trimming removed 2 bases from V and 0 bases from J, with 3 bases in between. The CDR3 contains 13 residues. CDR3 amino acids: CATSDSLNTEAFF. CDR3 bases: TGTGCCACCAGTGATTCCTTGAACACTGAAGCTTTCTTT.

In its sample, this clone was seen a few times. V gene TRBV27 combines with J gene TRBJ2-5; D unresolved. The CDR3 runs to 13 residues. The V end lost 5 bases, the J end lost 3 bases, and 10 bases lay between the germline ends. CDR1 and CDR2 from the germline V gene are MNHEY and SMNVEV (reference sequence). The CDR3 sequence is CASSPQFEETQYF. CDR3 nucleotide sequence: TGTGCCAGCAGTCCTCAGTTTGAAGAGACCCAGTACTTC.

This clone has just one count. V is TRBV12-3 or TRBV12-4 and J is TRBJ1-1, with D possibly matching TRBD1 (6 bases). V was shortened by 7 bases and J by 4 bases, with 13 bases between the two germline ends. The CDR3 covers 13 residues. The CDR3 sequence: CASTKGVGTEAFF. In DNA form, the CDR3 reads TGTGCCAGCACCAAGGGGGTAGGCACTGAAGCTTTCTTT.

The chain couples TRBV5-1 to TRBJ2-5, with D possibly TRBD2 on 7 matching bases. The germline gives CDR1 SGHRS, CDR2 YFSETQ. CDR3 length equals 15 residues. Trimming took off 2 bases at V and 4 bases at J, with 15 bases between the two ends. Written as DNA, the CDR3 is TGCGCCAGCAGCTTCGGGGGGCGGTCTGGAGAGACCCAGTACTTC. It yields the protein CASSFGGRSGETQYF.

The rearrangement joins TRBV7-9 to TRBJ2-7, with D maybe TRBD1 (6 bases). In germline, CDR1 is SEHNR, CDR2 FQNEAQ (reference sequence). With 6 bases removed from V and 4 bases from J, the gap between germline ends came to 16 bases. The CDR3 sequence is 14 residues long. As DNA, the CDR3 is TGTGCCAGCAGGGCTTGGGGGCAATCTTACGAGCAGTACTTC. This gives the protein CASRAWGQSYEQYF. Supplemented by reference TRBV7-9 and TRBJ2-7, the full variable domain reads DTGVSQNPRHKITKRGQNVTFRCDPISEHNRLYWYRQTLGQGPEFLTYFQNEAQLEKSRLLSDRFSAERPKGSFSTLEIQRTEQGDSAMYLCASRAWGQSYEQYFGPGTRLTVT.

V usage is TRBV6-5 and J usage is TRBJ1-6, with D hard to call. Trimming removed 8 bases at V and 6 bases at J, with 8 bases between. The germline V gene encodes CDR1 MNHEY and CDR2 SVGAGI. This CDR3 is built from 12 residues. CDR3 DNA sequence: TGTGCCAGCGGCAACACTAATTCACCCCTCCACTTT. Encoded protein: CASGNTNSPLHF.

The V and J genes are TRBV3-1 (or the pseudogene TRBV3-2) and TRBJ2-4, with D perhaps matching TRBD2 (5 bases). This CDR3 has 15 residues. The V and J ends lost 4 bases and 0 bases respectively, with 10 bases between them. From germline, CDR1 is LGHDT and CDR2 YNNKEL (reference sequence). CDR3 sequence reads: CASSPGRAAKNIQYF. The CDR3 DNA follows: TGTGCCAGCAGCCCCGGGCGGGCAGCCAAAAACATTCAGTACTTC.

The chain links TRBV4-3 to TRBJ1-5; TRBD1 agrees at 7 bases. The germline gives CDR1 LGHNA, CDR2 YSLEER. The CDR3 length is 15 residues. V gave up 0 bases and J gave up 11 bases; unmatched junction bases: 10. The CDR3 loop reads CASSQEGGRGYSQHF. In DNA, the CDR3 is TGCGCCAGCAGCCAAGAGGGCGGCAGGGGGTACTCCCAGCATTTT.

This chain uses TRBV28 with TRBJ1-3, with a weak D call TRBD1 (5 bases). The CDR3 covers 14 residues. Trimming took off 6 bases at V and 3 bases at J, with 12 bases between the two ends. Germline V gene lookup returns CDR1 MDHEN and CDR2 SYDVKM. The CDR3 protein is CASSRQYGGNTIYF. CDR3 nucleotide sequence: TGTGCCAGCAGCCGACAGTACGGTGGAAACACCATATATTTT.

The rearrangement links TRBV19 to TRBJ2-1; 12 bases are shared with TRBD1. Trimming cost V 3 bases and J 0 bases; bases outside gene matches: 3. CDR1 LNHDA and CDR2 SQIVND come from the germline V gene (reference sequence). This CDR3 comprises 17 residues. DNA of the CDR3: TGTGCCAGTAGTATGGGACAGGGGGCGTTCTCCTACAATGAGCAGTTCTTC. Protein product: CASSMGQGAFSYNEQFF.

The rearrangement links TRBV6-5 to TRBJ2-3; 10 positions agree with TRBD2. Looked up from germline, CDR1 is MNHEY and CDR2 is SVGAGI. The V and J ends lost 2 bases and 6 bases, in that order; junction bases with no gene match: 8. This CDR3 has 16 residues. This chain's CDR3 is CASSYGLAGGKDTQYF. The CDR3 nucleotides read TGTGCCAGCAGTTACGGGTTAGCGGGAGGAAAGGATACGCAGTATTTT.

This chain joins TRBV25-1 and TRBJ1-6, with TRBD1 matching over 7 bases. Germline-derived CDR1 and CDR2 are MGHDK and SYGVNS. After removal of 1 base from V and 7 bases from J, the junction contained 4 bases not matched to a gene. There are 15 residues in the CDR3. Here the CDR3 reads CASSEFQGGNSPLHF. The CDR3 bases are TGTGCCAGCAGTGAATTCCAGGGGGGAAATTCACCCCTCCACTTT.

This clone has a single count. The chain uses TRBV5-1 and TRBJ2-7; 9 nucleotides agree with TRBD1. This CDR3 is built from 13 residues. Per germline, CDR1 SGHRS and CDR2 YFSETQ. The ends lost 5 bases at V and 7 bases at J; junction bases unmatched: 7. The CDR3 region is CASREQGAREQYF. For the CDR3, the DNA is TGCGCCAGCAGGGAACAGGGGGCGCGGGAGCAGTACTTC.

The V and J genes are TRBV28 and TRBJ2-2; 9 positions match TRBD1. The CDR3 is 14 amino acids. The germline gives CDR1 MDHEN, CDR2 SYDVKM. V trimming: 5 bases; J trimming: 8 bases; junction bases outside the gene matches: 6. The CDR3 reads CASSPGQGIGELFF. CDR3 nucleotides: TGTGCCAGCAGTCCGGGACAGGGTATAGGGGAGCTGTTTTTT.

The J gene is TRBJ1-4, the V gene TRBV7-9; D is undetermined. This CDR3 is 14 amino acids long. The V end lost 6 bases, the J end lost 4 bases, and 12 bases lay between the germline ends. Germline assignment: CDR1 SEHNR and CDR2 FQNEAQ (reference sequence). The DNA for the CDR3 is TGTGCCAGCAGTTCCGGTGAGGGTAATGAAAAACTGTTTTTT. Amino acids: CASSSGEGNEKLFF. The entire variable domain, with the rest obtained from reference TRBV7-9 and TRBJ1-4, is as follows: DTGVSQNPRHKITKRGQNVTFRCDPISEHNRLYWYRQTLGQGPEFLTYFQNEAQLEKSRLLSDRFSAERPKGSFSTLEIQRTEQGDSAMYLCASSSGEGNEKLFFGSGTQLSVL.